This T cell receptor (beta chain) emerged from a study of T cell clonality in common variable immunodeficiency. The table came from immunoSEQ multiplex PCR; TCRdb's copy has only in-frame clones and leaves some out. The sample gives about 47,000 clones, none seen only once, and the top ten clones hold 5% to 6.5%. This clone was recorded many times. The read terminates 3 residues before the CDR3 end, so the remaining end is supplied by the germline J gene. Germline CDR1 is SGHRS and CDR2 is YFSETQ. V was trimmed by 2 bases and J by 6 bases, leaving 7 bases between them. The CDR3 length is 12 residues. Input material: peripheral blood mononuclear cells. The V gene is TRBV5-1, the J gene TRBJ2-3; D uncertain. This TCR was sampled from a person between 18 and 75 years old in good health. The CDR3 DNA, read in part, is TGCGCCAGCAGCTTAGCCCGCGATACG. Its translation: CASSLARDT. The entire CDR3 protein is CASSLARDTQYF.